Listed here are 13 T cell receptor beta chains from one sample, sequenced in a study of regulatory T cells in long-lasting Graves disease. Time point reported: newly diagnosed GD, antithyroid drugs for less than 3 months. From PBMCs, RNA was extracted and then used to make the TCR library. Library construction for TCR beta used iRepertoire HTBI primers and Arm-PCR of CDR3 regions. TCRdb redid the calling of the multiplex PCR reads with MiXCR, one entry per CDR3 protein. The sample records under 300,000 distinct CDR3 sequences, 15% to 20% being singletons. Sequencing was performed on peripheral blood mononuclear cells (PBMCs), taken at new diagnosis, from a patient treated with antithyroid drugs. These TCRs come from a female donor with Graves disease.

This clonotype was seen a few times. V gene TRBV6-1 combines with J gene TRBJ1-4; perhaps TRBD1 as D (6 bases). The CDR3 extends over 18 amino acids. The V and J ends lost 6 bases and 8 bases respectively, with 28 bases between them. From germline, CDR1 is MNHNS and CDR2 SASEGT. In nucleotides, the CDR3 is TGTGCCAGCAGCCCCGTTTCGGACAGCCTACCCGGGAGGGAAAAACTGTTTTTT. It translates to CASSPVSDSLPGREKLFF.

This clonotype was seen ten or more times. The chain combines TRBV12-3 or TRBV12-4 with TRBJ1-6, with D possibly being TRBD1 (5 bases). The CDR3 loop spans 14 amino acids. V was shortened by 6 bases and J by 7 bases, with 13 bases between the two germline ends. The CDR3 loop is CASRRAGNNSPLHF. The CDR3 bases are TGTGCCAGCAGAAGGGCAGGGAACAATTCACCCCTCCACTTT.

Many counts were recorded for this clonotype. The CDR3 bases are TGTGCCAGCAGTGAAGCAACCCCGCAGCCCCAGCATTTT. Translated, it gives CASSEATPQPQHF. This chain joins TRBV6-1 and TRBJ1-5; D remains unclear. CDR3 length equals 13 residues. V lost 0 bases to trimming and J lost 7 bases, with 7 bases between them. CDR1 is MNHNS and CDR2 is SASEGT in the germline V gene.

This clonotype was observed at least ten times. This chain links TRBV27 with TRBJ2-7; 8 bases align to TRBD2. V lost 6 bases to trimming and J lost 10 bases; unmatched junction nucleotides: 11. The CDR3 sequence is 13 residues long. Germline CDR1 reads MNHEY; CDR2 reads SMNVEV (reference sequence). CDR3 region: CASRPGGVVEQYF. CDR3 DNA: TGTGCCAGCAGACCCGGGGGGGTAGTGGAACAGTACTTC.

This clonotype occurred a few times. A read error may be the cause here, since a much bigger clone is one base away. The CDR3 region is CASSFSGSNYNEQFF. CDR3 DNA: TGTGCCAGCAGCTTTAGCGGGAGTAACTACAATGAGCAGTTCTTC. This chain joins TRBV7-2 and TRBJ2-1; 9 positions agree with TRBD2. The CDR3 is made up of 15 amino acids. Germline V gene data show CDR1 as SGHTA and CDR2 as FQGNSA. Germline trimming cut 3 bases from V and 3 bases from J; bases unmatched to any gene: 3.

This clonotype was detected ten times or more. This chain connects TRBV14 to TRBJ1-2; tentative D call: TRBD1 (5 bases). This CDR3 contains 13 residues. Trimming took off 0 bases at V and 8 bases at J, with 10 bases between the two ends. Germline CDR1 and CDR2: SGHDN and FVKESK. CDR3 region: CASSQDFGGGYTF. For the CDR3, the DNA is TGTGCCAGCAGCCAAGATTTCGGGGGGGGCTACACCTTC.

This clonotype was detected ten times or more. This chain links TRBV6-5 with TRBJ1-1, with no clear D. Germline loops: CDR1 MNHEY, CDR2 SVGAGI. The germline V and J ends were trimmed by 0 bases and 7 bases, with 6 bases remaining between them. This CDR3 contains 12 residues. The CDR3 here is CASSYSGSEAFF. The CDR3 DNA is TGTGCCAGCAGTTACTCCGGCAGTGAAGCTTTCTTT.

This clonotype was seen ten or more times. The rearrangement joins TRBV5-1 to TRBJ2-2; D is tentatively TRBD1 or TRBD2 (7 bases each). Trimming cost V 0 bases and J 5 bases, with 11 bases left between them. Germline assignment: CDR1 SGHRS and CDR2 YFSETQ. The CDR3 runs to 15 residues. The CDR3 bases are TGCGCCAGCAGCTTGGACAGGGGAGGGACCGGGGAGCTGTTTTTT. Its translation: CASSLDRGGTGELFF.

In its sample, this clonotype was seen many times. Here the CDR3 DNA reads TGCAGTGCCGCGGAACAAAACCAAGAGACCCAGTACTTC. Translation: CSAAEQNQETQYF. The chain uses TRBV20-1 and TRBJ2-5; D not certain. Germline assignment: CDR1 DFQATT and CDR2 SNEGSKA (reference sequence). CDR3 size: 13 residues. V lost 6 bases and J lost 0, with 11 bases in between.

This clonotype was found many times. The rearrangement uses TRBV28 and TRBJ2-2; TRBD1 agrees at 10 bases. CDR1 and CDR2 (germline): MDHEN, SYDVKM. Trimming took 4 bases from V and 10 from J; bases not matched to a gene: 12. The CDR3 has 16 residues. This chain's CDR3 is CASSSYYRDRGEELFF. CDR3 nucleotide sequence: TGTGCCAGCAGTTCGTATTACCGGGACAGGGGCGAGGAGCTGTTTTTT.

In its sample, this clonotype was seen many times. The rearrangement joins TRBV20-1 to TRBJ2-5; TRBD2 is a possible D gene (6 bases). V was cut by 7 bases and J by 5 bases, with 17 bases left in between. CDR1 and CDR2 from the germline V gene are DFQATT and SNEGSKA (reference sequence). The CDR3 covers 13 residues. The CDR3 is CSGGVGREETQYF. For the CDR3, the DNA is TGCAGTGGCGGCGTGGGACGGGAGGAGACCCAGTACTTC.

Worth noting for this clonotype: A read error is possible here, since a much larger clone lies one base away. The V call is TRBV5-4, the J call TRBJ2-1; 12 bases map to TRBD1. The CDR3 is made up of 16 amino acids. The germline V gene has CDR1 SGHNT and CDR2 YYREEE (reference sequence). V dropped 3 bases and J dropped 8; count of bases not matched to a gene: 9. The CDR3 DNA reads TGTGCCAGCAGCTCGGGGGGGGACAGGGGGCGAGATGAGCAGTTCTTC. It codes for CASSSGGDRGRDEQFF.

This rearrangement joins TRBV19 to TRBJ2-3, with unresolved D. V was clipped by 3 bases and J by 1 base, with 11 bases between them. Germline V gene lookup returns CDR1 LNHDA and CDR2 SQIVND (reference sequence). The CDR3 runs 15 residues. CDR3 protein: CASSIPGRGTDTQYF. The CDR3, as DNA: TGTGCCAGTAGTATCCCCGGGCGTGGCACAGATACGCAGTATTTT.